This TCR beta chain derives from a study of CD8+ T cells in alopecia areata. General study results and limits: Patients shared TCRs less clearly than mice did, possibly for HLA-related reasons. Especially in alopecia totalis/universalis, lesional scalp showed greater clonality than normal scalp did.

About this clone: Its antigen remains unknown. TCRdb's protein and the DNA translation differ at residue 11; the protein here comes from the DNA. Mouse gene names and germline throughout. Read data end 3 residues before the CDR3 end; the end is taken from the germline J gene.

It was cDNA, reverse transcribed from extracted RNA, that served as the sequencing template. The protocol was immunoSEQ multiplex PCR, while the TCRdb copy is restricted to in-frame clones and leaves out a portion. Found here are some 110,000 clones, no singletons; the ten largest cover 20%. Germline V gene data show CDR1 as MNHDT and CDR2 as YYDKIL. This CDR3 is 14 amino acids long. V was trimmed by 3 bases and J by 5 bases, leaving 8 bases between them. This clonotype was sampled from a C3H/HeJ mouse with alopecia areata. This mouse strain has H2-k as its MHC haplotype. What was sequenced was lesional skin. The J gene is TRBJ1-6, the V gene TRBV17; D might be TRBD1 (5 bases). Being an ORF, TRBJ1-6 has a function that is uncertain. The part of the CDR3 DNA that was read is TGTGCTAGCAGTAGTTCAGGGCATAATTCGCCC. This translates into CASSSSGHNSP. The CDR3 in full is CASSSSGHNSPLYF.